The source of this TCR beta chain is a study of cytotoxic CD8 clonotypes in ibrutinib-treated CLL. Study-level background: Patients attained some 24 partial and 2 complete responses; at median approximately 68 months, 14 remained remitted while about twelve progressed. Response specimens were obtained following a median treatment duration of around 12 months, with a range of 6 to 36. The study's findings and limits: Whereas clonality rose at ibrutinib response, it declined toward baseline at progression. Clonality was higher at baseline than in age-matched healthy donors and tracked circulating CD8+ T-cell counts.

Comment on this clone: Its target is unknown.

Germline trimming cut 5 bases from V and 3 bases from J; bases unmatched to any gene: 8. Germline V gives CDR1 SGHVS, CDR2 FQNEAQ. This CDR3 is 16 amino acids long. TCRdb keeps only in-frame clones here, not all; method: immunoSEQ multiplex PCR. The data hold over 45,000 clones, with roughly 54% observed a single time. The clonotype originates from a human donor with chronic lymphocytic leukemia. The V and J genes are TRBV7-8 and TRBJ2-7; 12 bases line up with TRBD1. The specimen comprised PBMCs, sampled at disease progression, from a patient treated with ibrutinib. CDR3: CASSKTGTGGLYEQYF. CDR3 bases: TGTGCCAGCAGCAAGACCGGGACAGGGGGCCTCTACGAGCAGTACTTC.